This T cell receptor (beta chain) stems from a study of blood T cell repertoires in COVID-19. Across the whole study: Both acute and convalescent COVID-19 samples were obtained from the United States, Italy and Spain. T cells, B-cell-depleted T cells, or PBMCs supplied cDNA or gDNA.

Original processing methods: Counts of nucleated cells, estimated from reference gene primer amplification, were obtained. Sequencing was performed with immunoSEQ multiplex PCR; in TCRdb, only in-frame clones are kept and a portion is missing. The V and J calls and clone size come from that table; D and trimming were worked out from the DNA. Of roughly 70,000 clones in the sample, more than 75% are singletons; the top ten hold around 1.5%. CDR1 MNHEY and CDR2 SVGAGI come from the germline V gene. CDR3 size: 15 residues. V dropped 2 bases and J dropped 2; count of bases not matched to a gene: 3. The receptor's source is a human donor in a cohort sampled during active COVID-19. The sequencing input was peripheral blood. The gene calls are TRBV6-5 and TRBJ2-1, with 7 bases lining up with TRBD1. In DNA, the CDR3 is TGTGCCAGCAGTTACGGGGGACAGCCCTACAATGAGCAGTTCTTC. It encodes CASSYGGQPYNEQFF.